This T cell receptor (beta chain) originates from a study of response to subunit inactivated influenza vaccine. V lost 5 bases and J lost 10, with 12 bases in between. Germline V gene lookup returns CDR1 SGHTA and CDR2 FQGNSA. The CDR3 length is 12 residues. Points on this clonotype: Its antigen is as yet unknown.

TCRdb itself ran the RT-PCR reads through MiXCR, one entry per CDR3 protein. The data contain 560,000 or so distinct CDR3 sequences, 6.5% to 8% of them seen just once; the ten biggest clones take up 10% to 15%. Overall study results and limits: New T cells are recruited in small numbers by each seasonal influenza vaccination, according to the authors' suggestion.

The material sequenced was PBMCs from blood, taken approximately 25 months after vaccination. The V gene is TRBV7-2, the J gene TRBJ2-1; no clear D gene. The receptor was derived from a man aged 50 to 69 who received an inactivated influenza vaccine. In DNA, the CDR3 is TGTGCCAGCAGCCGAGAGCTGGGGGAGCAGTTCTTC. Translated, it gives CASSRELGEQFF.